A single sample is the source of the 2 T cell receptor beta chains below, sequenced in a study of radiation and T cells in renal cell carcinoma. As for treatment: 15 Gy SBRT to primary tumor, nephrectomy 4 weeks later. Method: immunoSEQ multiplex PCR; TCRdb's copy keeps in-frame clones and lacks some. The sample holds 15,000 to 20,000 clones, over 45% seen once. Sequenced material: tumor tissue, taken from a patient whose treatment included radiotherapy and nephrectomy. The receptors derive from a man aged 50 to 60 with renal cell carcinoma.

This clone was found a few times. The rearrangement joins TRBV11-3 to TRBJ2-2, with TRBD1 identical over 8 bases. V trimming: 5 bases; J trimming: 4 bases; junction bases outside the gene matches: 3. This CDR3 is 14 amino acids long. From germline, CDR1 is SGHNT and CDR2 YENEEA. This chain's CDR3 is CASSRQGSTGELFF. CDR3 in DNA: TGTGCCAGCAGCCGACAGGGGTCCACCGGGGAGCTGTTTTTT.

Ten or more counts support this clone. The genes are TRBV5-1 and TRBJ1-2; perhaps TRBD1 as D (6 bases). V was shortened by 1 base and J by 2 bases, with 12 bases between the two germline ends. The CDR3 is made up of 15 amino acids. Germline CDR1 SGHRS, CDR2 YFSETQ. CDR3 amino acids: CASSLNAGENYGYTF. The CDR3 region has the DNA TGCGCCAGCAGCTTGAATGCAGGGGAGAACTATGGCTACACCTTC.